This T cell receptor (beta chain) was identified during a study of Tregs in tolerant kidney transplant recipients. The assay was immunoSEQ multiplex PCR, and TCRdb's table has in-frame clones only and misses some. The sample includes about 110,000 clones, 85% to 90% of them seen just once. The receptor was derived from a human donor who received a combined kidney and bone marrow transplant. Source: CD4+ T cells from blood, taken before the transplant.

The CDR3 sequence is CASSLLGGDTQYF. The CDR3 DNA follows: TGTGCCAGCAGCTTACTGGGGGGAGATACGCAGTATTTT. The chain is built from TRBV7-9 and TRBJ2-3; maybe TRBD2 (6 bases). The CDR3 consists of 13 residues. V was cut by 2 bases and J by 5 bases, with 8 bases left in between. Germline CDR1 is SEHNR and CDR2 is FQNEAQ (reference sequence).